Listed below are T cell receptor beta chains from one sample, sequenced in a study of blood T cell repertoires in COVID-19. TCRdb keeps only in-frame clones here, not all; method: immunoSEQ multiplex PCR. The table has approximately 500,000 clones, over 75% seen once; the top ten hold under 4%. The sequencing sample was made of peripheral blood. These receptors were collected from a human donor in a cohort sampled during active COVID-19. CDR3s include the opening cysteine and the closing phenylalanine or tryptophan. D genes are given only for firm matches. A clone size is listed for some rows: how often the clone was seen (once, few, many), or a class if it is expanded.

TGTGCTAGCAGCAGAAACGTCGGAGAGACCCAGTACTTC,CASSRNVGETQYF,NA,NA,TRBV7-7,TRBJ2-5
TGTGCCAGCAGTGAAGCGCCTAGCGGGAGAGGAGATACGCAGTATTTT,CASSEAPSGRGDTQYF,NA,TRBD2,TRBV2,TRBJ2-3
TGTGCCAGTAGTATCCGGGTCGTCACTAGTAACTATGGCTACACCTTC,CASSIRVVTSNYGYTF,few,NA,TRBV19,TRBJ1-2
TGTGCCAGCAGTAAAGGGGCCGGCGAGAACACTGAAGCTTTCTTT,CASSKGAGENTEAFF,NA,NA,TRBV6-2/TRBV6-3,TRBJ1-1
TGCGCCAGCAGCTTTGGACTAGCGGGAGTCACCGGGGAGCTGTTTTTT,CASSFGLAGVTGELFF,NA,TRBD2,TRBV5-1,TRBJ2-2
TGTGCCATCAGTGACCCGCGGGGACGCACAGATACGCAGTATTTT,CAISDPRGRTDTQYF,NA,NA,TRBV10-3,TRBJ2-3
TGTGCCAGCAGCCTCGACAGCTATGGCTACACCTTC,CASSLDSYGYTF,NA,NA,TRBV7-2,TRBJ1-2
TGTGCCAGCGGTGGGGGAGGGCCTCTCTACGAGCAGTACTTC,CASGGGGPLYEQYF,NA,TRBD2,TRBV3-1/TRBV3-2,TRBJ2-7
TGTGCCAGCAGTTACGGACAGCTCCTTAATTCACCCCTCCACTTT,CASSYGQLLNSPLHF,NA,NA,TRBV6-2/TRBV6-3,TRBJ1-6
TGCGCCAGCAGCTTGGAGGGACAGCTACTCTCCTACGAGCAGTACTTC,CASSLEGQLLSYEQYF,once,TRBD1,TRBV5-1,TRBJ2-7
TGTGCCAGCAGCTTGTGGGGGGAAAGGAATGAAAAACTGTTTTTT,CASSLWGERNEKLFF,few,NA,TRBV5-4,TRBJ1-4
TGTGCCAGCAGCCCCGGCCGCGGTGGTGAGACCCAGTACTTC,CASSPGRGGETQYF,NA,NA,TRBV5-5,TRBJ2-5
TGTGCCAGCAGCTTATTTGTATCCGAGACCCAGTACTTC,CASSLFVSETQYF,many,NA,TRBV11-2,TRBJ2-5
TGTGCCAGCAGCCCCGGACTAGCGGGAGGGTCAGATACGCAGTATTTT,CASSPGLAGGSDTQYF,NA,TRBD2,TRBV9,TRBJ2-3
TGCGCCAGCAGCCAAGAAGAGGGGGCGTTCTACGAGCAGTACTTC,CASSQEEGAFYEQYF,few,TRBD1,TRBV4-1,TRBJ2-7
TGTGCCAGCAGGGGGACAGGGGAAAATTCACCCCTCCACTTT,CASRGTGENSPLHF,once,TRBD1,TRBV6-5,TRBJ1-6
TGTGCCAGCAGCGGACTAGCGGGAGGGTGGACCGGGGAGCTGTTTTTT,CASSGLAGGWTGELFF,NA,TRBD2,TRBV11-2,TRBJ2-2
TGTGCCAGCAGTTTGCGAGGGACTCCCTACGAGCAGTACTTC,CASSLRGTPYEQYF,NA,NA,TRBV28,TRBJ2-7
TGTGCCAGTAGTATACTCCGCGGGGAGACCCAGTACTTC,CASSILRGETQYF,NA,NA,TRBV19,TRBJ2-5
TGTGCCAGCAGCGAGGGAGATAACAATGAGCAGTTCTTC,CASSEGDNNEQFF,NA,NA,TRBV9,TRBJ2-1
TGTGCCAGCAGTGCGCTAGCGGGAGTGGCAGATACGCAGTATTTT,CASSALAGVADTQYF,NA,TRBD2,TRBV2,TRBJ2-3
TGTGCCAGCAGCCCGATCCCCGGGACAGGGAATGATCCCCTCCACTTT,CASSPIPGTGNDPLHF,few,TRBD1,TRBV3-1/TRBV3-2,TRBJ1-6
TGTGCCAGTAGTATCCCGGGACAGGGTATCCACGAGCAGTACTTC,CASSIPGQGIHEQYF,few,TRBD1,TRBV19,TRBJ2-7
TGTGCCAGCTCCCCCACCTCAACAGGGGGCTATTTGGCTGAAGCTTTCTTT,CASSPTSTGGYLAEAFF,NA,TRBD1,TRBV18,TRBJ1-1
TGTGCCAGCAGCCCTACGCGAGGTTACAATGAGCAGTTCTTC,CASSPTRGYNEQFF,NA,NA,TRBV7-2,TRBJ2-1
TGTGCCAGCAGCCAAGAAGCGACAGGGACGAACTATGGCTACACCTTC,CASSQEATGTNYGYTF,NA,TRBD1,TRBV3-1/TRBV3-2,TRBJ1-2
TGTGCTAGTGGTTTGGTCGGGACTAGCGGGAAGAGGAATGAGCAGTTCTTC,CASGLVGTSGKRNEQFF,NA,TRBD2,TRBV12-5,TRBJ2-1
TGTGCCAGCAGCTTACAAGCGGGAATTTCCTACGAGCAGTACTTC,CASSLQAGISYEQYF,NA,TRBD2,TRBV5-5,TRBJ2-7
TGCGCCAGCAGTGAGTCAGGGGATCAGCCCCAGCATTTT,CASSESGDQPQHF,NA,NA,TRBV10-1,TRBJ1-5
TGTGCCAGCAGCCGCAACAAGAACACTGAAGCTTTCTTT,CASSRNKNTEAFF,NA,NA,TRBV12-3/TRBV12-4,TRBJ1-1
TGCGCCAGCAGCCGGACAGGGGGCGACGAGACCCAGTACTTC,CASSRTGGDETQYF,NA,TRBD1,TRBV5-1,TRBJ2-5
TGCGCCAGCAGCGGCCAGACAGGTCTCTATGGCTACACCTTC,CASSGQTGLYGYTF,few,NA,TRBV5-1,TRBJ1-2
TGTGCCAGCAGCCAGGCAGTCGGGACTAGCGGGAGGCGCAGCTCCTACGAGCAGTACTTC,CASSQAVGTSGRRSSYEQYF,NA,TRBD2,TRBV3-1/TRBV3-2,TRBJ2-7
TGTGCCAGCAGCTTCGAGGAGGGCCCCTACAATGAGCAGTTCTTC,CASSFEEGPYNEQFF,NA,NA,TRBV11-3,TRBJ2-1
TGTGCCAGCAGCGGCAGGGGCGAGCAGTACTTC,CASSGRGEQYF,few,NA,TRBV7-3,TRBJ2-7
TGTGCCTGGGTTTACAGGGGGCGATACACTGAAGCTTTCTTT,CAWVYRGRYTEAFF,NA,TRBD1,TRBV30,TRBJ1-1
TGTGCCACCAGTGACCAGGGACAGGAGAATGGCTACACCTTC,CATSDQGQENGYTF,once,TRBD1,TRBV24-1,TRBJ1-2
TGTGCCAGCAGTTCCCCGGCGGAAGGCCAAGAGACCCAGTACTTC,CASSSPAEGQETQYF,NA,NA,TRBV28,TRBJ2-5
TGTGCCTGGAGTGTACAGGGGGACACTGAAGCTTTCTTT,CAWSVQGDTEAFF,NA,TRBD1,TRBV30,TRBJ1-1
TGTGCCAGCAGTTCCCTTATCGGACAGGATAACCAGCCCCAGCATTTT,CASSSLIGQDNQPQHF,NA,TRBD1,TRBV27,TRBJ1-5
TGTGCCATCCGGCTGGGACTAGTTAACACAGATACGCAGTATTTT,CAIRLGLVNTDTQYF,NA,TRBD2,TRBV10-3,TRBJ2-3
TGTGCCAGCAGCTCTCAATGGGACAGGCCGGAGTTCTTC,CASSSQWDRPEFF,NA,TRBD1,TRBV7-6,TRBJ2-1
TGTGCCAGCAGCCGGGCACTAGCGTTGGATGAGCAGTTCTTC,CASSRALALDEQFF,few,TRBD2,TRBV7-9,TRBJ2-1
TGTGCCAGTAGTATTCGGACAGGGACCCCAGATACGCAGTATTTT,CASSIRTGTPDTQYF,NA,TRBD1,TRBV19,TRBJ2-3
TGTGCCAGTAGTATCTTCCCGACTGGGAACTATGGCTACACCTTC,CASSIFPTGNYGYTF,NA,NA,TRBV19,TRBJ1-2
TGTGCCAGCAGCCCGGTCAGGGGGCGAACCTACGAGCAGTACTTC,CASSPVRGRTYEQYF,NA,TRBD1,TRBV7-9,TRBJ2-7
TGTGCTAGTGGTTTGGTACTGATGGCGCGGGCACACAATGAGCAGTTCTTC,CASGLVLMARAHNEQFF,NA,NA,TRBV12-5,TRBJ2-1
TGCAGCGTTGACGGTAGCGGGACCACCGGGGAGCTGTTTTTT,CSVDGSGTTGELFF,NA,TRBD2,TRBV29-1,TRBJ2-2
TGTGCCAGCAGCTCAGGACTAGCGGGAGAGAAGACCCAGTACTTC,CASSSGLAGEKTQYF,NA,TRBD2,TRBV11-3,TRBJ2-5
TGTGCCAGCAACTTAGTATCAGGGGCCTTTGAGACCCAGTACTTC,CASNLVSGAFETQYF,NA,NA,TRBV7-2,TRBJ2-5
TGCGCCAGCAGCCCTACTAGCGGGTCTTACAATGAGCAGTTCTTC,CASSPTSGSYNEQFF,NA,TRBD2,TRBV5-1,TRBJ2-1